The present T cell receptor beta chain was sequenced within a study of cytomegalovirus exposure and HLA in healthy donors. Trimming left V 2 bases short and J 6 bases short, with 16 bases between. This CDR3 is built from 16 residues. Germline CDR1 and CDR2: SEHNR and FQNEAQ (reference sequence). PCR used 60 Vbeta primers and 13 Jbeta primers. TCRdb's copy holds only in-frame clones and misses some; the assay was immunoSEQ multiplex PCR. The sample holds 150,000 to 200,000 clones, about 78% seen once. Sequenced material: PBMCs. This chain joins TRBV7-9 and TRBJ1-4; D possibly corresponds to TRBD1 (6 bases). The clonotype was recovered from a man aged 35 to 55 in good health and CMV-seronegative. This CDR3 reads CASSLLRGGADEKLFF. The CDR3, as DNA: TGTGCCAGCAGCTTATTAAGGGGGGGGGCCGATGAAAAACTGTTTTTT.